Each of the 21 T cell receptor beta chains below was sequenced from the same sample in a study of OX40 agonist ivuxolimab in advanced cancers. Measured with immunoSEQ multiplex PCR; TCRdb has only the in-frame clones, and not every one. The repertoire includes about 37,000 clones, just under 85% of them detected once, and 35% to 45% sits in the top ten. The sample consisted of CD4+ or CD8+ T cells sorted from blood, taken in a trial of the OX40 agonist ivuxolimab. These receptor sequences come from an adult with an advanced solid tumor such as melanoma, head and neck, liver or kidney cancer.

The rearrangement joins TRBV4-2 to TRBJ2-7, with TRBD1 identical over 12 bases. V dropped 6 bases and J dropped 6; count of bases not matched to a gene: 6. Germline V gene data show CDR1 as LGHNA and CDR2 as YNFKEQ. The CDR3 spans 14 residues. CDR3 sequence reads: CASREGTGGSEQYF. In DNA, the CDR3 is TGTGCCAGCAGGGAAGGGACAGGGGGCTCCGAGCAGTACTTC.

V usage is TRBV19 and J usage is TRBJ1-3; no clear D gene. There are 12 residues in the CDR3. Per germline, CDR1 LNHDA and CDR2 SQIVND (reference sequence). V gave up 3 bases and J gave up 6 bases, with 6 bases separating them. The CDR3 coding sequence is TGTGCCAGTAGTATCGGCTCAAACACCATATATTTT. It is translated as CASSIGSNTIYF.

This clone is a singleton in its sample. V usage is TRBV6-6 and J usage is TRBJ2-2; 7 bases agree with TRBD2. Germline trimming cut 6 bases from V and 4 bases from J; bases unmatched to any gene: 8. This CDR3 region has 15 residues. Per the germline V gene, CDR1 is MNHNY and CDR2 is SVGAGI (reference sequence). CDR3 in amino acids: CASSASGIGTGELFF. CDR3 bases: TGTGCCAGCAGCGCCAGCGGGATCGGCACCGGGGAGCTGTTTTTT.

This clone was seen a few times. The J gene is TRBJ1-5, the V gene TRBV5-6, with D perhaps TRBD1 (6 bases). CDR1 is SGHDT, CDR2 YYEEEE, per germline. This CDR3 comprises 13 residues. Trimming removed 4 bases from V and 4 bases from J, with 9 bases in between. The DNA for the CDR3 is TGTGCCAGCAGCCTACAGGGTAATCAGCCCCAGCATTTT. It yields the protein CASSLQGNQPQHF. Full variable domain (outside the CDR3, taken from reference TRBV5-6 and TRBJ1-5): DAGVTQSPTHLIKTRGQQVTLRCSPKSGHDTVSWYQQALGQGPQFIFQYYEEEERQRGNFPDRFSGHQFPNYSSELNVNALLLGDSALYLCASSLQGNQPQHFGDGTRLSIL.

V is TRBV7-9 and J is TRBJ1-6; D is perhaps TRBD1 (5 bases). The CDR3 is 17 residues long. V lost 3 bases and J 7 bases, leaving 19 bases between the germline ends. The germline V gene encodes CDR1 SEHNR and CDR2 FQNEAQ (reference sequence). The CDR3 DNA follows: TGTGCCAGCAGCTTTGTAGGGACTGGGTACTCCAATTCACCCCTCCACTTT. Translation gives CASSFVGTGYSNSPLHF.

The chain is built from TRBV30 and TRBJ2-2, with 7 bases matching TRBD1. The ends lost 3 bases at V and 5 bases at J; junction bases unmatched: 3. The germline V gene has CDR1 GTSNPN and CDR2 SVGIG (reference sequence). The CDR3 loop spans 13 amino acids. The CDR3: CAWRQGWTGELFF. CDR3 coding DNA: TGTGCCTGGAGACAGGGGTGGACCGGGGAGCTGTTTTTT.

The chain combines TRBV19 with TRBJ1-4; D gene ambiguous. There are 13 residues in the CDR3. Germline-derived CDR1 and CDR2 are LNHDA and SQIVND (reference sequence). Trimming cost V 6 bases and J 7 bases, with 12 bases left between them. This chain's CDR3 is CASRGESAEKLFF. CDR3 sequence (DNA): TGTGCCAGTAGAGGAGAGTCGGCTGAAAAACTGTTTTTT.

The chain uses TRBV2 and TRBJ1-4, with 9 bases aligning to TRBD1. The V gene's germline CDR1 is SNHLY and CDR2 FYNNEI. This CDR3 has 15 amino acids. Germline trimming cut 6 bases from V and 7 bases from J; bases unmatched to any gene: 9. This CDR3 reads CASRGQGSRREKLFF. CDR3 DNA sequence: TGTGCCAGCAGAGGACAGGGGTCTCGTCGTGAAAAACTGTTTTTT.

The gene calls are TRBV18 and TRBJ2-3; maybe TRBD2 (5 bases). Germline V CDR1 and CDR2: KGHSH, LQKENI. This CDR3 contains 16 residues. Trimming stripped 1 base from V and 4 bases from J, with 15 bases between. The CDR3 DNA reads TGTGCCAGCTCACCACGGGTCCTAGCTAAGTCAGATACGCAGTATTTT. This codes for CASSPRVLAKSDTQYF.

The chain is built from TRBV6-5 and TRBJ1-5, with D uncertain. CDR1 and CDR2 from the germline V gene are MNHEY and SVGAGI. CDR3 length: 13 residues. Between the trimmed V and J ends, which lost 6 bases and 2 bases, there was a span of 8 bases. The CDR3 DNA sequence: TGTGCCAGCAGGGAAAGGCGCAATCAGCCCCAGCATTTT. This sequence encodes CASRERRNQPQHF.

The rearrangement links TRBV18 to TRBJ2-3, with D hard to call. Per germline, CDR1 KGHSH and CDR2 LQKENI. Trimming removed 3 bases at V and 0 bases at J, with 4 bases between. The CDR3 is made up of 13 amino acids. CDR3 sequence (DNA): TGTGCCAGCTCACCCTACAGCACAGATACGCAGTATTTT. It codes for CASSPYSTDTQYF.

This chain connects TRBV27 to TRBJ2-1; D is unclear. The length of the CDR3 is 14 residues. V was cut by 0 bases and J by 6 bases, with 9 bases left in between. CDR1 is MNHEY and CDR2 is SMNVEV in the germline V gene (reference sequence). CDR3 in DNA: TGTGCCAGCAGTTTATCCCCCACGTCCAATGAGCAGTTCTTC. The encoded protein is CASSLSPTSNEQFF.

V and J are TRBV4-1 and TRBJ2-1; 11 bases map to TRBD2. Germline CDR1 MGHRA, CDR2 YSYEKL. With V trimmed by 4 bases and J by 8 bases, 4 bases remained unmatched. The CDR3 consists of 14 residues. CDR3 region: CASSPPGLADEQFF. The CDR3 region has the DNA TGCGCCAGCAGCCCGCCGGGACTAGCGGATGAGCAGTTCTTC.

Only a few counts were recorded for this clone. Other DNA sequences in this sample translate to the same CDR3. V usage is TRBV5-1 and J usage is TRBJ2-2, with unresolved D. The CDR3 sequence is 13 residues long. Trimming pared 0 bases from V and 5 bases from J, leaving 5 bases between. Germline CDR1 SGHRS, CDR2 YFSETQ. The CDR3 loop is CASSLGSTGELFF. The CDR3 nucleotides are TGCGCCAGCAGCTTGGGTTCTACCGGGGAGCTGTTTTTT.

V gene TRBV7-9 combines with J gene TRBJ1-2, with D unresolved. This CDR3 has 12 residues. Trimming stripped 3 bases from V and 6 bases from J, with 8 bases between. CDR1 and CDR2 (germline): SEHNR, FQNEAQ (reference sequence). The CDR3, as DNA: TGTGCCAGCAGCTTTTTGACGGATGGCTACACCTTC. Amino acid sequence: CASSFLTDGYTF.

This chain connects TRBV21-1 to TRBJ2-1; the DNA was not compared with TRBD2, the D call given in the table. TRBV21-1 is listed as a pseudogene. The CDR3 spans 13 residues. As DNA, the CDR3 is TGTGCCAGCAGCAGGCTTAGCCCGAATGAGCAGTTCTTC. This sequence encodes CASSRLSPNEQFF.

The chain couples TRBV19 to TRBJ2-3, with 9 positions matching TRBD2. This CDR3 has 16 residues. Germline V CDR1 and CDR2: LNHDA, SQIVND (reference sequence). The V gene end was trimmed by 7 bases and the J gene end by 0 bases; junction bases not matched to a gene: 8. The DNA for the CDR3 is TGTGCCAGTACGGGCGGGAGGGCCCCTAGCACAGATACGCAGTATTTT. It codes for CASTGGRAPSTDTQYF.

The rearrangement uses TRBV4-1 and TRBJ2-7; 10 bases are shared with TRBD2. This CDR3 has 17 amino acids. Germline values: CDR1 MGHRA, CDR2 YSYEKL. V trimming: 3 bases; J trimming: 2 bases; junction bases outside the gene matches: 10. The CDR3 loop is CASSHPSLAGVTYEQYF. In DNA, the CDR3 is TGCGCCAGCAGCCACCCCTCCCTAGCGGGGGTCACCTACGAGCAGTACTTC.

The DNA for the CDR3 is TGTGCCAGCAGCGTAGGGGGCCGAGATACGCAGTATTTT. Translating gives CASSVGGRDTQYF. The chain is built from TRBV9 and TRBJ2-3; D is possibly TRBD1 (5 bases). CDR1 is SGDLS and CDR2 is YYNGEE in the germline V gene. The CDR3 length is 13 residues. Trimming cost V 0 bases and J 5 bases, with 7 bases left between them.

This rearrangement joins TRBV18 to TRBJ1-1, with D perhaps matching TRBD1 (5 bases). CDR1 is KGHSH and CDR2 is LQKENI in the germline V gene. V was pared by 2 bases and J by 7 bases, with 14 bases between. The CDR3 sequence is 14 residues long. The CDR3 DNA reads as TGTGCCAGCTCACCATCCTCGGGGCGGGTTGAAGCTTTCTTT. The encoded protein is CASSPSSGRVEAFF.

V and J are TRBV2 and TRBJ2-3; maybe TRBD2 (5 bases). Germline CDR1 reads SNHLY; CDR2 reads FYNNEI. CDR3 length: 16 residues. V lost 3 bases to trimming and J lost 4 bases, with 17 bases between them. The CDR3 loop reads CASSDLPRRVSDTQYF. The CDR3 DNA is TGTGCCAGCAGTGACCTACCCCGGCGGGTTTCAGATACGCAGTATTTT.